The 30 T cell receptor beta chains listed next were all sequenced from one sample in a study of CD4+ T cells in melanoma. The repertoire was sequenced with immunoSEQ multiplex PCR; TCRdb's copy has only in-frame clones and lacks some. The repertoire holds just under 10,000 clones, around two thirds seen once, with roughly 22% in the top ten. Material: tumor tissue. The receptors were gathered from a human donor with melanoma.

V and J are TRBV5-6 and TRBJ2-5, with 7 bases aligning to TRBD2. CDR1 is SGHDT and CDR2 is YYEEEE in the germline V gene. V was clipped by 4 bases and J by 5 bases; unmatched bases: 14. This CDR3 has 16 residues. The DNA of the CDR3 is TGTGCCAGCAGCCCACGGCGAGGTCCGCGGGGGGAGACCCAGTACTTC. Translating gives CASSPRRGPRGETQYF.

The chain links TRBV5-4 to TRBJ2-2; D may correspond to TRBD1 or TRBD2 (5 bases each). Germline assignment: CDR1 SGHNT and CDR2 YYREEE (reference sequence). This CDR3 spans 15 amino acids. V was pared by 3 bases and J by 4 bases, with 13 bases between. CDR3 nucleotide sequence: TGTGCCAGCAGCTCACCGGGACGATCCACCGGGGAGCTGTTTTTT. This encodes CASSSPGRSTGELFF.

The V gene is TRBV5-4, the J gene TRBJ1-4; 10 positions agree with TRBD1. Germline V gene lookup returns CDR1 SGHNT and CDR2 YYREEE (reference sequence). This CDR3 is built from 14 residues. J was trimmed by 8 bases and V by 3 bases; bases with no gene match: 4. The CDR3: CASSSGTGVEKLFF. The DNA for the CDR3 is TGTGCCAGCAGCTCCGGGACAGGGGTCGAAAAACTGTTTTTT.

This clone was seen a single time. The junction departs from the called germline gene at one end, perhaps through a read error. The chain recombines TRBV6-6 with TRBJ1-6; 7 nucleotides align to TRBD1. The CDR3 length is 14 residues. Germline-derived CDR1 and CDR2 are MNHNY and SVGAGI (reference sequence). As DNA, the CDR3 is TGTGTCAGCAGTGCGACAGGGTGGGATTCACCCCTCCACTTT. Amino acids: CVSSATGWDSPLHF.

In DNA, the CDR3 is TGCGCCAGCAGCTCGCGGGGTTCCAAAAACATTCAGTACTTC. Its protein product is CASSSRGSKNIQYF. The chain has TRBV5-1 and TRBJ2-4; possibly TRBD2 for D (6 bases). The length of the CDR3 is 14 residues. Germline CDR1 SGHRS, CDR2 YFSETQ. Deletions cut 3 bases from V and 2 bases from J, with 9 bases between.

A few counts support this clone. The chain uses TRBV5-1 and TRBJ2-5, with D unclear. V lost 3 bases, J lost 0 bases, and 12 bases lay in between. The germline gives CDR1 SGHRS, CDR2 YFSETQ. This CDR3 spans 15 amino acids. Written as DNA, the CDR3 is TGCGCCAGCAGCTCGAGACCCGGGTACCAAGAGACCCAGTACTTC. Protein sequence: CASSSRPGYQETQYF.

The rearrangement links TRBV4-2 to TRBJ1-4; possibly TRBD1 for D (5 bases). Trimming removed 0 bases from V and 13 bases from J, with 15 bases in between. The CDR3 consists of 14 residues. CDR1 LGHNA and CDR2 YNFKEQ come from the germline V gene. The CDR3 is CASSQDLGGGLLFF. Here the CDR3 DNA reads TGTGCCAGCAGCCAAGATCTCGGGGGGGGGTTACTGTTTTTT.

This clone is classed as medium-sized. This same CDR3 is encoded by further DNA sequences in the sample. The chain carries TRBV18 and TRBJ2-7; D not certain. CDR1 and CDR2 from the germline V gene are KGHSH and LQKENI. The CDR3 contains 11 residues. Trimming removed 2 bases from V and 5 bases from J, with 4 bases in between. DNA of the CDR3: TGTGCCAGCTCACCATCCGACGAGCAGTACTTC. It codes for CASSPSDEQYF.

This clone has a handful of counts. The chain employs TRBV9 and TRBJ2-3; 7 bases map to TRBD2. CDR1 SGDLS and CDR2 YYNGEE come from the germline V gene. The J segment lost 3 bases and the V segment lost 0 bases, leaving 10 bases of the junction unmatched. CDR3 length: 17 residues. DNA of the CDR3: TGTGCCAGCAGCGTAGGGGTCGGCGGGGGTCGGACAGATACGCAGTATTTT. It is translated as CASSVGVGGGRTDTQYF.

This clone is judged medium-sized. The chain combines TRBV27 with TRBJ1-5, with D possibly TRBD1 on 5 matching bases. This CDR3 is built from 14 residues. Germline V gene data show CDR1 as MNHEY and CDR2 as SMNVEV (reference sequence). V lost 6 bases and J 3 bases, leaving 12 bases between the germline ends. The CDR3 coding sequence is TGTGCCAGCAGCAACGACAGAGCCAATCAGCCCCAGCATTTT. This codes for CASSNDRANQPQHF.

The genes are TRBV6-7 and TRBJ1-6; 7 bases match TRBD1. TRBV6-7 is given ORF status, its function remaining uncertain. The CDR3 sequence is 15 residues long. The V and J ends lost 4 bases and 6 bases, in that order; junction bases with no gene match: 6. CDR3 in amino acids: CASSCRDRLNSPLHF. The CDR3 DNA follows: TGTGCCAGCAGTTGCAGGGACAGACTTAATTCACCCCTCCACTTT.

The rearrangement uses TRBV9 and TRBJ1-4; D ambiguous. In germline, CDR1 is SGDLS, CDR2 YYNGEE. CDR3 length: 14 residues. The V gene lost 2 bases and the J gene lost 0 bases, with 5 bases spanning the gap. The CDR3 spells CASSVGPTNEKLFF. The DNA for the CDR3 is TGTGCCAGCAGCGTTGGACCAACTAATGAAAAACTGTTTTTT.

The rearrangement links TRBV7-2 to TRBJ2-3; D ambiguous. Germline-derived CDR1 and CDR2 are SGHTA and FQGNSA. With 4 bases removed from V and 2 bases from J, the gap between germline ends came to 10 bases. This CDR3 spans 14 amino acids. CDR3 sequence (DNA): TGTGCCAGCAGCTCCACGGGTCCCACAGATACGCAGTATTTT. It specifies CASSSTGPTDTQYF.

V gene TRBV5-1 combines with J gene TRBJ2-1, with D possibly being TRBD1 (6 bases). The CDR3 sequence is 15 residues long. The germline CDR1 and CDR2 sequences are SGHRS and YFSETQ. The ends were cut back, 0 bases at V and 3 bases at J, with 10 bases in the middle. As DNA, the CDR3 is TGCGCCAGCAGCTTGGGTGAGGGGGACTACAATGAGCAGTTCTTC. Amino acid sequence: CASSLGEGDYNEQFF.

The chain recombines TRBV19 with TRBJ2-2, with 10 bases matching TRBD1. CDR1 and CDR2 (germline): LNHDA, SQIVND (reference sequence). CDR3 size: 15 residues. Trimming removed 4 bases from V and 6 bases from J; junction bases left unmatched: 5. CDR3 in DNA: TGTGCCAGTAGTAACAGACAGGGGGCGTCCGGGGAGCTGTTTTTT. Translation gives CASSNRQGASGELFF.

The rearrangement uses TRBV9 and TRBJ1-3, with unresolved D. Germline V gene data show CDR1 as SGDLS and CDR2 as YYNGEE. The CDR3 is 15 amino acids. V lost 0 bases and J lost 0, with 7 bases in between. CDR3 in DNA: TGTGCCAGCAGCGTAGAAAGAAGCTCTGGAAACACCATATATTTT. Amino acid sequence: CASSVERSSGNTIYF.

This clone was detected only a few times. The chain has TRBV14 and TRBJ1-4, with D uncertain. This CDR3 has 13 amino acids. The V and J ends lost 4 bases and 5 bases respectively, with 8 bases between them. CDR1 and CDR2 from the germline V gene are SGHDN and FVKESK. CDR3 in DNA: TGTGCCAGCAGCCGGACTGACAATGAAAAACTGTTTTTT. The encoded protein is CASSRTDNEKLFF.

Judged by abundance, this clone is medium-sized (0.01 to 0.1%). The chain joins TRBV4-1 to TRBJ1-6; the D gene is possibly TRBD1 (6 bases). The CDR3 is 16 residues long. Between the trimmed V and J ends, which lost 4 bases and 0 bases, there was a span of 10 bases. Germline assignment: CDR1 MGHRA and CDR2 YSYEKL. DNA for the CDR3: TGCGCCAGCAGCCCACAGGGTAGCTCCTATAATTCACCCCTCCACTTT. Encoded protein: CASSPQGSSYNSPLHF.

The gene calls are TRBV2 and TRBJ2-7; D unclear. Germline-derived CDR1 and CDR2 are SNHLY and FYNNEI. V was shortened by 1 base and J by 3 bases, with 13 bases between the two germline ends. The CDR3 totals 15 residues. The CDR3 reads CASSEGAGYLYEQYF. CDR3 in DNA: TGTGCCAGCAGTGAAGGGGCAGGCTACCTCTACGAGCAGTACTTC.

Sample share makes this clone large. The V and J genes are TRBV18 and TRBJ2-3; the D is unclear. V lost 4 bases, J lost 15 bases, and 17 bases lay in between. The CDR3 has 12 residues. In germline, CDR1 is KGHSH, CDR2 LQKENI. The CDR3: CASSHGLSSDYF. DNA for the CDR3: TGTGCCAGCTCACACGGGCTGAGCAGCGATTATTTT.

This clone was observed a handful of times. The rearrangement links TRBV19 to TRBJ2-5, with TRBD1 as a possible D gene (6 bases). CDR3 size: 13 residues. CDR1 is LNHDA and CDR2 is SQIVND in the germline V gene (reference sequence). Deletions cut 5 bases from V and 3 bases from J, with 10 bases between. The CDR3 DNA sequence: TGTGCCAGTAGTCCTCGGACAGAAGAGACCCAGTACTTC. Translation: CASSPRTEETQYF.

This clone has a handful of counts. The gene calls are TRBV7-3 and TRBJ1-2, with a possible D match to TRBD1 (6 bases). V was cut by 5 bases and J by 4 bases, with 11 bases left in between. The CDR3 is made up of 13 amino acids. Germline V gene lookup returns CDR1 SGHTA and CDR2 FQGTGA. CDR3: CASSLDSGYGYTF. CDR3 coding DNA: TGTGCCAGCAGCCTGGACAGCGGCTATGGCTACACCTTC.

This clone was counted a few times. The chain carries TRBV27 and TRBJ2-5, with 7 positions matching TRBD2. The CDR3 has 14 amino acids. V shed 3 bases, J shed 5 bases, and the junction held 6 bases outside the gene matches. Germline loops: CDR1 MNHEY, CDR2 SMNVEV (reference sequence). For the CDR3, the DNA is TGTGCCAGCAGTTTCGGGGGGAGTCGGGAGACCCAGTACTTC. Amino acids: CASSFGGSRETQYF.

The chain employs TRBV7-2 and TRBJ2-5, with 9 bases matching TRBD2. Germline V CDR1 and CDR2: SGHTA, FQGNSA. The CDR3 covers 16 residues. V trimming: 6 bases; J trimming: 0 bases; junction bases outside the gene matches: 8. The CDR3 protein is CASSPPGLAYQETQYF. The CDR3 DNA reads as TGTGCCAGCAGTCCCCCGGGACTAGCATACCAAGAGACCCAGTACTTC.

The V and J genes are TRBV6-1 and TRBJ1-5; possibly TRBD1 for D (5 bases). Germline loops: CDR1 MNHNS, CDR2 SASEGT. Trimming cost V 5 bases and J 1 base, with 12 bases left between them. CDR3 length: 15 residues. CDR3 sequence: CASSLGTSSNQPQHF. The CDR3 region has the DNA TGTGCCAGCAGTCTCGGGACGTCCAGCAATCAGCCCCAGCATTTT.

This clone was recorded a few times. The chain links TRBV11-2 to TRBJ2-7; perhaps TRBD1 as D (6 bases). From germline, CDR1 is SGHAT and CDR2 FQNNGV. The CDR3 is 14 amino acids. V lost 1 base and J 7 bases, leaving 14 bases between the germline ends. CDR3 sequence (DNA): TGTGCCAGCAGCTTAGGGGGGCCGCCCGTGGAGCAGTACTTC. It yields the protein CASSLGGPPVEQYF.

The V and J genes are TRBV20-1 and TRBJ1-2; D possibly corresponds to TRBD1 (6 bases). Germline CDR1 and CDR2: DFQATT and SNEGSKA (reference sequence). The CDR3 runs to 11 residues. V gave up 5 bases and J gave up 8 bases, with 12 bases separating them. The CDR3 protein is CSAGQIAGYTF. In nucleotides, the CDR3 is TGCAGTGCTGGACAGATTGCGGGCTACACCTTC.

The rearrangement uses TRBV19 and TRBJ1-5; unclear D gene. Looked up from germline, CDR1 is LNHDA and CDR2 is SQIVND (reference sequence). The CDR3 contains 15 residues. V lost 3 bases to trimming and J lost 0 bases, with 9 bases between them. CDR3 loop: CASSISGDSNQPQHF. The CDR3 DNA reads TGTGCCAGTAGTATTTCGGGCGATAGCAATCAGCCCCAGCATTTT.

The chain uses TRBV20-1 and TRBJ2-3; perhaps TRBD2 as D (6 bases). The CDR3 consists of 11 residues. With 5 bases removed from V and 5 bases from J, the gap between germline ends came to 8 bases. The germline gives CDR1 DFQATT, CDR2 SNEGSKA (reference sequence). The CDR3 DNA reads as TGCAGTGCTGCGGGGTTAGATACGCAGTATTTT. It specifies CSAAGLDTQYF.

The gene calls are TRBV4-2 and TRBJ2-1; D gene uncertain. Germline V gives CDR1 LGHNA, CDR2 YNFKEQ. V was cut by 0 bases and J by 3 bases, with 6 bases left in between. The CDR3 is 14 residues long. CDR3 nucleotides: TGTGCCAGCAGCCAAGACGGGCGCTACAATGAGCAGTTCTTC. This gives the protein CASSQDGRYNEQFF.